Shown below are 29 T cell receptor beta chains from a single sample sequenced in a study of blood T cell repertoires in COVID-19. Assay: immunoSEQ multiplex PCR; the TCRdb copy retains only in-frame clones and omits some. Among approximately 150,000 clones listed, roughly 77% were seen once. The specimen sequenced was peripheral blood. These receptors came from a man aged 55 to 70 with acute or convalescent COVID-19.

This clone was counted a few times. Written as DNA, the CDR3 is TGTGCCAGTAGTGAACAGGGGGCCCCAGAGCAGTACTTC. As protein: CASSEQGAPEQYF. This chain joins TRBV19 and TRBJ2-7, with 9 bases aligning to TRBD1. CDR3 length equals 13 residues. J lost 7 bases, V lost 5 bases, and 6 bases had no gene match. The V gene's germline CDR1 is LNHDA and CDR2 SQIVND (reference sequence).

This clone was counted only a few times. CDR3 sequence reads: CASSEALRRADIQYF. The CDR3 bases are TGTGCCAGCAGTGAAGCGCTTCGCAGGGCGGACATTCAGTACTTC. This rearrangement joins TRBV2 to TRBJ2-4; TRBD1 is a possible D gene (5 bases). The CDR3 extends over 15 amino acids. Germline-derived CDR1 and CDR2 are SNHLY and FYNNEI. V shed 0 bases and J shed 8 bases, with 14 bases lying between them.

V and J are TRBV10-3 and TRBJ1-4; tentative D call: TRBD1 (5 bases). This CDR3 is 16 amino acids long. The V gene's germline CDR1 is ENHRY and CDR2 SYGVKD. V lost 3 bases to trimming and J lost 0 bases, with 11 bases between them. DNA for the CDR3: TGTGCCATCAGTGAAAGGGAAGGGGCAACTAATGAAAAACTGTTTTTT. Amino acids: CAISEREGATNEKLFF.

This clone has only one observation. The chain uses TRBV5-1 and TRBJ2-1; TRBD2 matches at 7 bases. The CDR3 has 15 residues. Germline CDR1 is SGHRS and CDR2 is YFSETQ. The V gene end was trimmed by 1 base and the J gene end by 1 base; junction bases not matched to a gene: 2. The CDR3 region has the DNA TGCGCCAGCAGCTTGCGGGAGGCATCCTACAATGAGCAGTTCTTC. As protein: CASSLREASYNEQFF.

The chain carries TRBV19 and TRBJ2-7, with TRBD2 identical over 12 bases. Germline V gene sequence: CDR1 LNHDA, CDR2 SQIVND (reference sequence). The CDR3 runs 15 residues. V lost 5 bases to trimming and J lost 3 bases; unmatched junction nucleotides: 5. The chain's CDR3 is CASSPGLAGNYEQYF. The CDR3 coding sequence is TGTGCCAGTAGTCCCGGACTAGCGGGGAACTACGAGCAGTACTTC.

The J gene is TRBJ1-2, the V gene TRBV3-1 (or the pseudogene TRBV3-2); TRBD1 agrees at 7 bases. V shed 3 bases and J 0 bases; nucleotides not matched to a gene: 4. The CDR3 covers 15 residues. Looked up from germline, CDR1 is LGHDT and CDR2 is YNNKEL (reference sequence). In DNA, the CDR3 is TGTGCCAGCAGCCAGCAGACAGGGTCTAACTATGGCTACACCTTC. Translation gives CASSQQTGSNYGYTF.

J is TRBJ1-2 and V is TRBV19; D is undetermined. Germline CDR1 reads LNHDA; CDR2 reads SQIVND (reference sequence). This CDR3 spans 16 amino acids. Deletions cut 7 bases from V and 4 bases from J, with 22 bases between. The CDR3 DNA reads TGTGCCAGTATCTCGGACGGCGGTTACGGGGTCTATGGCTACACCTTC. It specifies CASISDGGYGVYGYTF. Supplemented by reference TRBV19 and TRBJ1-2, the full variable domain reads DGGITQSPKYLFRKEGQNVTLSCEQNLNHDAMYWYRQDPGQGLRLIYYSQIVNDFQKGDIAEGYSVSREKKESFPLTVTSAQKNPTAFYLCASISDGGYGVYGYTFGSGTRLTVV.

The chain couples TRBV4-1 to TRBJ1-4; 9 nucleotides agree with TRBD1. Germline V gene sequence: CDR1 MGHRA, CDR2 YSYEKL. The CDR3 length is 16 residues. J gave up 5 bases and V 1 base, and 5 bases lay outside the gene matches. This CDR3 is CASSQVPGTGNEKLFF. The CDR3 DNA reads as TGCGCCAGCAGCCAAGTCCCCGGGACAGGGAATGAAAAACTGTTTTTT.

V and J are TRBV7-8 and TRBJ1-4, with 7 bases that match TRBD1. Germline assignment: CDR1 SGHVS and CDR2 FQNEAQ. Unmatched junction bases numbered 7, after V lost 1 base and J lost 14 bases. The CDR3 runs to 13 residues. CDR3: CASSLGQGSYLFF. CDR3 coding DNA: TGTGCCAGCAGCTTAGGACAGGGAAGTTATCTGTTTTTT. The full variable domain, rest sourced from reference TRBV7-8 and TRBJ1-4, is GAGVSQSPRYKVAKRGQDVALRCDPISGHVSLFWYQQALGQGPEFLTYFQNEAQLDKSGLPSDRFFAERPEGSVSTLKIQRTQQEDSAVYLCASSLGQGSYLFFGSGTQLSVL.

This rearrangement joins TRBV9 to TRBJ2-1, with D tentatively TRBD1 (5 bases). V lost 6 bases to trimming and J lost 8 bases, with 18 bases between them. This CDR3 region has 14 residues. Germline values: CDR1 SGDLS, CDR2 YYNGEE. CDR3 DNA: TGTGCCAGCAACCGAGAGGTACAGGTACATGAGCAGTTCTTC. This sequence encodes CASNREVQVHEQFF.

The CDR3 protein is CASSGVTGKETQYF. The CDR3 DNA follows: TGTGCCAGCTCAGGAGTGACAGGGAAGGAGACCCAGTACTTC. V usage is TRBV18 and J usage is TRBJ2-5; 7 bases map to TRBD1. The V segment lost 5 bases and the J segment 5 bases; nucleotides outside the gene matches: 8. The CDR3 runs 14 residues. CDR1 and CDR2 from the germline V gene are KGHSH and LQKENI. Drawing the rest from reference TRBV18 and TRBJ2-5, the complete variable domain is NAGVMQNPRHLVRRRGQEARLRCSPMKGHSHVYWYRQLPEEGLKFMVYLQKENIIDESGMPKERFSAEFPKEGPSILRIQQVVRGDSAAYFCASSGVTGKETQYFGPGTRLLVL.

The gene calls are TRBV5-1 and TRBJ2-5; 12 bases fit TRBD2. The V gene's germline CDR1 is SGHRS and CDR2 YFSETQ. V shed 2 bases, J shed 5 bases, and the junction held 4 bases outside the gene matches. The CDR3 totals 15 residues. In DNA, the CDR3 is TGCGCCAGCAGCTTATCAGGGACTAGCGGGGAGACCCAGTACTTC. Translating gives CASSLSGTSGETQYF.

The chain employs TRBV28 and TRBJ2-7; 7 bases line up with TRBD1. CDR3 size: 13 residues. V gave up 8 bases and J gave up 3 bases; unmatched junction bases: 7. From germline, CDR1 is MDHEN and CDR2 SYDVKM. CDR3 sequence (DNA): TGTGCCAGCGCGGCCGGGACAGACTACGAGCAGTACTTC. Translation gives CASAAGTDYEQYF.

This chain joins TRBV5-4 and TRBJ2-1; D possibly corresponds to TRBD1 (6 bases). The CDR3 extends over 18 amino acids. Trimming removed 0 bases from V and 5 bases from J, with 21 bases in between. Germline CDR1 SGHNT, CDR2 YYREEE (reference sequence). The chain's CDR3 is CASSLAFRGIGGNNEQFF. The CDR3 coding sequence is TGTGCCAGCAGCTTGGCTTTCAGGGGAATCGGCGGAAACAATGAGCAGTTCTTC.

CDR3 DNA: TGTGCCAGCAGCTTGGCGGGGGGCGCGATTGGTGAAAAACTGTTTTTT. Protein product: CASSLAGGAIGEKLFF. This chain links TRBV7-9 with TRBJ1-4; maybe TRBD1 (6 bases). CDR1 and CDR2 from the germline V gene are SEHNR and FQNEAQ (reference sequence). Trimming cost V 3 bases and J 7 bases, with 18 bases left between them. The CDR3 spans 16 residues.

This chain connects TRBV19 to TRBJ2-7; 8 bases are a match to TRBD2. Unmatched junction bases numbered 6, after V lost 4 bases and J lost 1 base. Germline V gives CDR1 LNHDA, CDR2 SQIVND (reference sequence). The CDR3 totals 15 residues. CDR3 sequence reads: CASSRAGGRSYEQYF. CDR3 nucleotides: TGTGCCAGTAGTAGGGCGGGCGGGAGGTCCTACGAGCAGTACTTC.

The chain recombines TRBV7-2 with TRBJ2-1; D is perhaps TRBD2 (5 bases). The CDR3 is made up of 14 amino acids. Looked up from germline, CDR1 is SGHTA and CDR2 is FQGNSA. The V gene lost 4 bases and the J gene lost 1 base, with 8 bases spanning the gap. The CDR3: CASSSTGSYNEQFF. The CDR3 region has the DNA TGTGCCAGCAGCTCCACGGGGTCCTACAATGAGCAGTTCTTC.

V and J are TRBV12-5 and TRBJ1-6, with D perhaps matching TRBD1 (5 bases). V shed 8 bases and J shed 10 bases, with 15 bases lying between them. Germline CDR1 is LGHNT and CDR2 is FRNRAP. There are 13 residues in the CDR3. CDR3 sequence: CASLAGPRSPLHF. DNA for the CDR3: TGTGCTAGTCTTGCAGGGCCCAGATCACCCCTCCACTTT.

This clone has just one count. V usage is TRBV29-1 and J usage is TRBJ2-4; 10 positions agree with TRBD1. CDR3 size: 15 residues. V lost 4 bases to trimming and J lost 1 base; unmatched junction nucleotides: 4. Germline V gives CDR1 SQVTM, CDR2 ANQGSEA. In DNA, the CDR3 is TGCAGCGTTGTGGGGACAGGGGCGGCCAAAAACATTCAGTACTTC. Residues: CSVVGTGAAKNIQYF.

V gene TRBV7-9 combines with J gene TRBJ2-7; 7 nucleotides align to TRBD1. Germline V gene sequence: CDR1 SEHNR, CDR2 FQNEAQ (reference sequence). The CDR3 has 14 amino acids. V shed 4 bases and J 1 base; nucleotides not matched to a gene: 4. The CDR3 DNA is TGTGCCAGCAGCTCAACGACAGGGTCCTACGAGCAGTACTTC. It encodes CASSSTTGSYEQYF.

Written as DNA, the CDR3 is TGCAGCGCCCAACGGGGGGAGAACACTGAAGCTTTCTTT. Its protein product is CSAQRGENTEAFF. The gene calls are TRBV29-1 and TRBJ1-1, with D possibly being TRBD1 (5 bases). Trimming removed 7 bases at V and 1 base at J, with 13 bases between. The CDR3 contains 13 residues. Germline CDR1 is SQVTM and CDR2 is ANQGSEA.

This chain links TRBV18 with TRBJ2-5; TRBD1 matches 9 bases. After removal of 4 bases from V and 5 bases from J, the junction contained 8 bases not matched to a gene. The CDR3 contains 15 residues. Looked up from germline, CDR1 is KGHSH and CDR2 is LQKENI. CDR3 residues: CASSLPGQGRETQYF. The CDR3 coding sequence is TGTGCCAGCTCACTACCGGGACAGGGAAGGGAGACCCAGTACTTC.

This chain joins TRBV5-1 and TRBJ2-5, with a possible D match to TRBD1 (5 bases). CDR1 and CDR2 (germline): SGHRS, YFSETQ. The CDR3 is 15 residues long. Trimming removed 1 base from V and 1 base from J, with 11 bases in between. CDR3 sequence (DNA): TGCGCCAGCAGCTTGTGGTCAGGGCTCCAAGAGACCCAGTACTTC. Protein sequence: CASSLWSGLQETQYF.

V is TRBV6-5 and J is TRBJ2-7; 13 nucleotides match TRBD2. J was trimmed by 4 bases and V by 10 bases; bases with no gene match: 4. Germline CDR1 MNHEY, CDR2 SVGAGI. The CDR3 length is 13 residues. This CDR3 is CATLLAGGYEQYF. CDR3 nucleotides: TGTGCCACCCTACTAGCGGGAGGGTACGAGCAGTACTTC.

DNA for the CDR3: TGTGCCAGCAGCCCGAGCTCCCTAGCAATCAATGAGCAGTTCTTC. Translation: CASSPSSLAINEQFF. The chain uses TRBV7-9 and TRBJ2-1; maybe TRBD2 (5 bases). Trimming took 5 bases from V and 6 from J, leaving 17 bases between them. From germline, CDR1 is SEHNR and CDR2 FQNEAQ (reference sequence). CDR3 length equals 15 residues.

The chain recombines TRBV6-5 with TRBJ1-2; no reliable D call. The germline CDR1 and CDR2 sequences are MNHEY and SVGAGI. There are 11 residues in the CDR3. Trimming removed 7 bases at V and 7 bases at J, with 10 bases between. CDR3 amino acids: CASMGGLGYTF. As DNA, the CDR3 is TGTGCCAGCATGGGAGGGCTTGGCTACACCTTC.

This clone was seen a handful of times. The chain has TRBV14 and TRBJ1-2; tentatively, D is TRBD1 (5 bases). Germline V gene lookup returns CDR1 SGHDN and CDR2 FVKESK. V was clipped by 0 bases and J by 5 bases, with 13 bases between them. The CDR3 runs to 15 residues. The CDR3 loop is CASSQDSGGRYGYTF. The CDR3 nucleotides are TGTGCCAGCAGCCAAGATTCGGGGGGGAGGTATGGCTACACCTTC.

The chain couples TRBV7-6 to TRBJ2-1, with 7 bases aligning to TRBD2. This CDR3 has 14 residues. Germline V gene lookup returns CDR1 SGHVS and CDR2 FNYEAQ. J lost 11 bases, V lost 2 bases, and 9 bases had no gene match. CDR3 coding DNA: TGTGCCAGCAGCTTAATCACCGGGGAGGGCAAGCAGTTCTTC. Its protein product is CASSLITGEGKQFF.

The chain combines TRBV18 with TRBJ2-3, with 9 bases identical to TRBD2. V shed 5 bases and J 3 bases; nucleotides not matched to a gene: 3. Germline assignment: CDR1 KGHSH and CDR2 LQKENI. The CDR3 runs to 14 residues. The CDR3 loop is CASSRTSDTDTQYF. For the CDR3, the DNA is TGTGCCAGCTCAAGGACTAGCGATACAGATACGCAGTATTTT.